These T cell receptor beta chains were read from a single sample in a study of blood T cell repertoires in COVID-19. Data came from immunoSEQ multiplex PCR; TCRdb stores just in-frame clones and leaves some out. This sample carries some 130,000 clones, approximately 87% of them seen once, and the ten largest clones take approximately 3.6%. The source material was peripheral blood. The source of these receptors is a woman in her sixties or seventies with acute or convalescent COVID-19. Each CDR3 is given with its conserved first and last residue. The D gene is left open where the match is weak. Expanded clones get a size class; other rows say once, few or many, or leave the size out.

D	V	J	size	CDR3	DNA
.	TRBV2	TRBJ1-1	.	CASSAQVEAFF	TGTGCCAGCAGTGCGCAGGTGGAAGCTTTCTTT
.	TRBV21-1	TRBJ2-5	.	CASSKEDRGETQYF	TGTGCCAGCAGCAAGGAGGACAGGGGAGAGACCCAGTACTTC
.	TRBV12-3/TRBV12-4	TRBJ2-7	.	CASSFRSYEQYF	TGTGCCAGCAGTTTTCGGAGCTACGAGCAGTACTTC
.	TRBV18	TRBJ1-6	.	CASSPVQGSSYNSPLHF	TGTGCCAGCTCACCAGTCCAGGGAAGTTCCTATAATTCACCCCTCCACTTT
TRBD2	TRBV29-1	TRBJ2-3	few	CSGRLASREADTQYF	TGCAGCGGCCGACTAGCGTCCCGGGAAGCAGATACGCAGTATTTT
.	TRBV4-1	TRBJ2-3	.	CASSQVTSTDTQYF	TGCGCCAGCAGCCAAGTAACAAGCACAGATACGCAGTATTTT
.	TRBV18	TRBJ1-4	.	CASSPRRVQARPDEKLFF	TGTGCCAGCTCACCGAGGCGAGTACAGGCCCGTCCAGATGAAAAACTGTTTTTT
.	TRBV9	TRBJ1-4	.	CASSPQGPGGEKLFF	TGTGCCAGCAGCCCCCAGGGCCCCGGGGGGGAAAAACTGTTTTTT
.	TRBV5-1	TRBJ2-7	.	CASSPWDLTYEQYF	TGCGCCAGCAGCCCTTGGGACTTGACCTACGAGCAGTACTTC
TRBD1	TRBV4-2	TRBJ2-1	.	CASSQDRGQGRNEQFF	TGTGCCAGCAGCCAAGATCGGGGACAGGGGAGAAATGAGCAGTTCTTC
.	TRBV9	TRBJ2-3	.	CASSALGLGTDTQYF	TGTGCCAGCAGCGCCCTGGGGCTTGGCACAGATACGCAGTATTTT
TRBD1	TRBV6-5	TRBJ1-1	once	CASTEQGVAFF	TGTGCCAGCACCGAACAGGGGGTGGCTTTCTTT
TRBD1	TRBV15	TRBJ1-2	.	CATSSRISQGAGYGYTF	TGTGCCACCAGCAGTCGCATATCACAGGGGGCTGGCTATGGCTACACCTTC
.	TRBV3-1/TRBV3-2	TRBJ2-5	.	CASSPLGGAETQYF	TGTGCCAGCAGCCCCTTAGGAGGCGCGGAGACCCAGTACTTC
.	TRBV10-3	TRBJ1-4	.	CAISESAGSGKLFF	TGTGCCATCAGTGAGTCGGCGGGGTCTGGAAAACTGTTTTTT
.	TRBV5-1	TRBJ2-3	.	CASSWGVGRWTDTQYF	TGCGCCAGCAGCTGGGGGGTTGGTAGGTGGACAGATACGCAGTATTTT
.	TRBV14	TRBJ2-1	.	CASSPGDTYNEQFF	TGTGCCAGCAGCCCCGGGGACACCTACAATGAGCAGTTCTTC
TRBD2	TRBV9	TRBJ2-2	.	CASSVGLAGHTGELFF	TGTGCCAGCAGCGTGGGACTAGCGGGACACACCGGGGAGCTGTTTTTT
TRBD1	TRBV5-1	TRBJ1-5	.	CASSLVPGGAGNQPQHF	TGCGCCAGCAGCTTGGTGCCAGGGGGCGCGGGCAATCAGCCCCAGCATTTT
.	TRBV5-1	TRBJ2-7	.	CASSEVGQSSYEQYF	TGCGCCAGCAGCGAAGTTGGACAGAGCTCCTACGAGCAGTACTTC
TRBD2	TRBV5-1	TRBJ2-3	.	CASSFLAGGRTDTQYF	TGCGCCAGCAGCTTTCTAGCGGGAGGGCGCACAGATACGCAGTATTTT
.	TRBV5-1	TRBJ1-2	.	CASSLNSNGYTF	TGCGCCAGCAGCTTAAACTCTAATGGCTACACCTTC
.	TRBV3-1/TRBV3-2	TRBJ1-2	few	CASSQDPGSGGEGTF	TGTGCCAGCAGCCAAGATCCGGGGTCGGGGGGAGAAGGCACCTTC
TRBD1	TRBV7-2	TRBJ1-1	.	CAAKGARQGGTEAFF	TGTGCCGCAAAGGGGGCTAGGCAGGGAGGCACTGAAGCTTTCTTT
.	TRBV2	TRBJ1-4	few	CASSRSSEKLFF	TGTGCCAGCAGCCGATCGAGTGAAAAACTGTTTTTT
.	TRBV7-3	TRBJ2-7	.	CASSLNEGGEQYF	TGTGCCAGCAGCTTAAACGAAGGGGGCGAGCAGTACTTC
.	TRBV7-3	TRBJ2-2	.	CASSLFSTGELFF	TGTGCCAGCAGCTTATTTAGTACCGGGGAGCTGTTTTTT
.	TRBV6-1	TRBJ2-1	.	CASSEHSGGYNEQFF	TGTGCCAGCAGTGAACACTCCGGGGGCTACAATGAGCAGTTCTTC
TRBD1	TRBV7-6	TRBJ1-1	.	CASSLIGQANTEAFF	TGTGCCAGCAGCTTAATAGGACAGGCGAACACTGAAGCTTTCTTT
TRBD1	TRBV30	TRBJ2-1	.	CAWSGGEGQYYNEQFF	TGTGCCTGGAGTGGGGGTGAGGGACAGTACTACAATGAGCAGTTCTTC
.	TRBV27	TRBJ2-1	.	CASSLVSGVSYNEQFF	TGTGCCAGCAGTTTAGTGTCGGGGGTCTCCTACAATGAGCAGTTCTTC
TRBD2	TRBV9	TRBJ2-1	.	CASSVALASGGNEQFF	TGTGCCAGCAGCGTAGCTCTAGCTAGCGGGGGTAATGAGCAGTTCTTC
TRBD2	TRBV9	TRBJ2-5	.	CASSVGLAEETQYF	TGTGCCAGCAGCGTGGGACTAGCGGAGGAGACCCAGTACTTC
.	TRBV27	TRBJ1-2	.	CASSLEGVSNYGYTF	TGTGCCAGCAGTCTTGAAGGGGTGTCTAACTATGGCTACACCTTC
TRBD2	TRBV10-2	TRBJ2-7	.	CASKAGEGPPWLNEQYF	TGCGCCAGCAAAGCCGGGGAGGGCCCTCCGTGGTTGAACGAGCAGTACTTC
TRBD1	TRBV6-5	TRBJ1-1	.	CASSLRGTDTEAFF	TGTGCCAGCAGTCTTAGAGGGACAGACACTGAAGCTTTCTTT
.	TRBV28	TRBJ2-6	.	CASSFSLGANVLTF	TGTGCCAGCAGTTTTTCTTTAGGGGCCAACGTCCTGACTTTC
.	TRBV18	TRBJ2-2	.	CASSPLGLRELSGELFF	TGTGCCAGCTCCCCCCTCGGGCTTCGGGAGCTTTCCGGGGAGCTGTTTTTT
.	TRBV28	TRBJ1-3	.	CASSLRPHDGNTIYF	TGTGCCAGCAGTTTGAGGCCTCATGATGGAAACACCATATATTTT
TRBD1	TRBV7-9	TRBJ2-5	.	CASSLGQLQETQYF	TGTGCCAGCAGCCTGGGACAGTTACAAGAGACCCAGTACTTC
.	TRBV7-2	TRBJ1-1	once	CASSSSGFAAEAFF	TGTGCCAGCAGCTCGTCCGGTTTCGCCGCTGAAGCTTTCTTT
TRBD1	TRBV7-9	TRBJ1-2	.	CASSLTPSGTGHVPYTF	TGTGCCAGCAGCTTGACACCATCCGGGACAGGCCATGTCCCCTACACCTTC